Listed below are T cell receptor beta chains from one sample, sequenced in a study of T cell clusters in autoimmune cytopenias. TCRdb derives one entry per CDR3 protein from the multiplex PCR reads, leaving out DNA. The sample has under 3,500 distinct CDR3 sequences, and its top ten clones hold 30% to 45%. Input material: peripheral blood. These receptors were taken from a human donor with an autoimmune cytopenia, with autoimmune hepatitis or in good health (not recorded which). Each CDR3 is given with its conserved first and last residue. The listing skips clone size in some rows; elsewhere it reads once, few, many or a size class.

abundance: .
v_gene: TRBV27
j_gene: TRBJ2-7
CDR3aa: CASRGGGESYEQYF

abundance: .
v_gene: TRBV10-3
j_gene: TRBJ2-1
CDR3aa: CAISESVITVVEQFF

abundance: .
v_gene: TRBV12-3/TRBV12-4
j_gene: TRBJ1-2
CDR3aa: CASSFHNYGYTF

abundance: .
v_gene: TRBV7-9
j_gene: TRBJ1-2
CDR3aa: CASSFSGFYGYTF

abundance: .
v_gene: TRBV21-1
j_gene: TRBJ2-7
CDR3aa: CASSYRYEQYF

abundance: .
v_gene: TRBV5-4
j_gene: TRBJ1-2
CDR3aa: CASSYRGEVGYTF

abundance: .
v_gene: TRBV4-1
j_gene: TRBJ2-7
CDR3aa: CASSQLGTGEMYEQYF

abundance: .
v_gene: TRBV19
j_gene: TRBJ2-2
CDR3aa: CASSPGTGGLTGELFF

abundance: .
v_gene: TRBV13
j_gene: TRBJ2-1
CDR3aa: CASKGLGLGNEQFF

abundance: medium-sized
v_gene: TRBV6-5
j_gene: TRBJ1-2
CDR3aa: CASSEQGHDGYGYTF

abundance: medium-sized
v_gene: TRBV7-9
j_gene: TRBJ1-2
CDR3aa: CASSFGNRGHYGYTF

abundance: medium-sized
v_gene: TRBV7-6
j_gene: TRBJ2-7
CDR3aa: CASSLFQSSYEQYF

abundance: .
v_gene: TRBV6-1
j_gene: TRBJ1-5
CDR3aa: CASSEIRQGWGPYSNQPQHF

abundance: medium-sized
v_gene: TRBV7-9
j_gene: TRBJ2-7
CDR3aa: CASSPPGQGSYEQYF

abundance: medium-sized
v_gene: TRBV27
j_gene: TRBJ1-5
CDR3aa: CASSLRQPQHF

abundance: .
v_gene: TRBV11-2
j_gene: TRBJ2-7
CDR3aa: CASSFGQGGSYEQYF

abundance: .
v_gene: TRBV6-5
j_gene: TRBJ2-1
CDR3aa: CASRNLLAGEGEQFF

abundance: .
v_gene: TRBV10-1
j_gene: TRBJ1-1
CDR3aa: CASSESGTVQAFF

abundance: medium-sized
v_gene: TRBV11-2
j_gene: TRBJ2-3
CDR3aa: CASSLLGGGTDTQYF

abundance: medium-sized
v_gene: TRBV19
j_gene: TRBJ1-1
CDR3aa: CASSIPTVAVNTEAFF

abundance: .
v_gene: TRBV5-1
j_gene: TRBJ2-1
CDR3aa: CASSPTSVTYNEQFF

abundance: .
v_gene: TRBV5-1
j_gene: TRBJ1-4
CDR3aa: CASSLERQGKEFF

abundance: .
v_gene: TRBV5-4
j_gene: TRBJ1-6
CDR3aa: CASSLRISDSPLHF

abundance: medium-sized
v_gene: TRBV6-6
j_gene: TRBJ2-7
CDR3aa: CASSYTAYEQYF

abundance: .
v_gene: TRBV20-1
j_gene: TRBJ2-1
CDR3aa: CSARVPGGRLRGEYEQFF